This T cell receptor beta chain was found in a study of T cell repertoires in cytomegalovirus infection. The CDR3 sequence is 16 residues long. V lost 1 base and J 1 base, leaving 8 bases between the germline ends. Germline CDR1 reads SGHTA; CDR2 reads FQGNSA. This clonotype was seen ten or more times. A single record per CDR3 protein comes from TCRdb applying MiXCR to the reads. This repertoire shows around 490,000 distinct CDR3 sequences, about a quarter found once; its top ten account for around 14%. The J gene is TRBJ2-6, the V gene TRBV7-2; a possible D gene is TRBD2 (6 bases). The TCR sequence derives from a human donor in good health (CMV status not recorded). Some clones in this sample may be carry-over from other donors' samples. Material: PBMCs. The CDR3 sequence: CASSLVGGSGANVLTF. The CDR3 DNA follows: TGTGCCAGCAGCTTAGTTGGGGGGTCTGGGGCCAACGTCCTGACTTTC.